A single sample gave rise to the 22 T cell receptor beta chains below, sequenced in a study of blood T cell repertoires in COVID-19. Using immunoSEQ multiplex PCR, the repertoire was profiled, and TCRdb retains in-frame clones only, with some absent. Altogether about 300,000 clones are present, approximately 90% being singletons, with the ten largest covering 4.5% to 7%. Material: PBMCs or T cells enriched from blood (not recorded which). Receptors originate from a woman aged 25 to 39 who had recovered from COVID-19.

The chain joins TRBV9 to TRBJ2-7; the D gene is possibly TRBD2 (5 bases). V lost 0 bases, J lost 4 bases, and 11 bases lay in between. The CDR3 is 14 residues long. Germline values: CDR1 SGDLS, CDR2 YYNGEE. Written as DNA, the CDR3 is TGTGCCAGCAGCGTAGCTACCGGGGAATACGAGCAGTACTTC. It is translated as CASSVATGEYEQYF.

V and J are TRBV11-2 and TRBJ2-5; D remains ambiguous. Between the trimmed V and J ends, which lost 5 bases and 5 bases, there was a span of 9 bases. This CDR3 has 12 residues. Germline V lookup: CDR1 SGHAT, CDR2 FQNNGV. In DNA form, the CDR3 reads TGTGCCAGCAGCCCCCTCCCGGAGACCCAGTACTTC. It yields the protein CASSPLPETQYF.

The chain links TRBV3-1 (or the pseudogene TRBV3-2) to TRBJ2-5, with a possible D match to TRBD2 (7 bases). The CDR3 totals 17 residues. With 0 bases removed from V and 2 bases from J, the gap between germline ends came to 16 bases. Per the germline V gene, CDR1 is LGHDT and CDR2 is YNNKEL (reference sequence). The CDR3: CASSQDFGGLPQETQYF. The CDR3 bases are TGTGCCAGCAGCCAAGATTTCGGGGGGCTACCGCAAGAGACCCAGTACTTC.

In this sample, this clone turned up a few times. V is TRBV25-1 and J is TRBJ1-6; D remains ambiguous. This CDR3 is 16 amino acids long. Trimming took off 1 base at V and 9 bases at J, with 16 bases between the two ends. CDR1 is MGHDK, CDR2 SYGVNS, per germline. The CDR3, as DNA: TGTGCCAGCAGTGAATCTCAGTCCGGGTCTCTTTCACCCCTCCACTTT. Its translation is CASSESQSGSLSPLHF.

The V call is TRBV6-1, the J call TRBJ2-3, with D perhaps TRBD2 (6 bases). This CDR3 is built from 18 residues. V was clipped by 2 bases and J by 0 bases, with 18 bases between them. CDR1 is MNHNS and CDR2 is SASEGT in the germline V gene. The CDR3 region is CASSEFRNRAGSTDTQYF. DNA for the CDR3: TGTGCCAGCAGTGAATTTAGAAACCGGGCGGGGAGCACAGATACGCAGTATTTT.

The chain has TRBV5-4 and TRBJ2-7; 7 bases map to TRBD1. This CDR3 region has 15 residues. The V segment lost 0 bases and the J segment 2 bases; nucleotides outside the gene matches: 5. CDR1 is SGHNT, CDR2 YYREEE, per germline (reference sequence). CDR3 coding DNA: TGTGCCAGCAGCTTGGTTGGGGACAGAACCTACGAGCAGTACTTC. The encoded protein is CASSLVGDRTYEQYF.

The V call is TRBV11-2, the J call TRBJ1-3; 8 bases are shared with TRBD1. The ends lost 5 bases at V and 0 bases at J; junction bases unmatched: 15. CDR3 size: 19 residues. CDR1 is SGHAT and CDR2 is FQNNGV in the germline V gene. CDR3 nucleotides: TGTGCCAGCAGCCCATTCGGACAGGGACCGCCATCCTCTGGAAACACCATATATTTT. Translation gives CASSPFGQGPPSSGNTIYF.

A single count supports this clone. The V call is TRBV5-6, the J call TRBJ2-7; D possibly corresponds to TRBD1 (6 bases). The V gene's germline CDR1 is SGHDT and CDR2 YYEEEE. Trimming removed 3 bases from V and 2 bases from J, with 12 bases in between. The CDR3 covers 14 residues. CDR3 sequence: CASSSLTGPYEQYF. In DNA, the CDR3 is TGTGCCAGCAGCTCGTTGACAGGACCCTACGAGCAGTACTTC.

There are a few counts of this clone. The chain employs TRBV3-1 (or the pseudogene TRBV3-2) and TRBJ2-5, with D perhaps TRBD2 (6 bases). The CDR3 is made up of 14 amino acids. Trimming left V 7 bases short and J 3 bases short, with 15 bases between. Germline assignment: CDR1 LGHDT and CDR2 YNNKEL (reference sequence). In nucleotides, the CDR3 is TGTGCCAGCACTGGGTTGGGGGGAGAAGAGACCCAGTACTTC. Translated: CASTGLGGEETQYF.

CDR3 sequence: CASSPPPGGDEQFF. In DNA form, the CDR3 reads TGTGCCAGCAGCCCACCCCCGGGGGGGGATGAGCAGTTCTTC. V usage is TRBV11-1 and J usage is TRBJ2-1; 8 nucleotides match TRBD2. Germline lookup yields CDR1 SGHAT and CDR2 FQDESV (reference sequence). Germline trimming cut 5 bases from V and 8 bases from J; bases unmatched to any gene: 8. This CDR3 region has 14 residues.

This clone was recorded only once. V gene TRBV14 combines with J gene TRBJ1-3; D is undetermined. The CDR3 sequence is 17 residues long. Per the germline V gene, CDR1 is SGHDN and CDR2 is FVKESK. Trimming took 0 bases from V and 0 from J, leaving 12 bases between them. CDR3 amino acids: CASSQDGRSRSGNTIYF. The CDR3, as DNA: TGTGCCAGCAGCCAAGATGGGCGAAGTCGCTCTGGAAACACCATATATTTT.

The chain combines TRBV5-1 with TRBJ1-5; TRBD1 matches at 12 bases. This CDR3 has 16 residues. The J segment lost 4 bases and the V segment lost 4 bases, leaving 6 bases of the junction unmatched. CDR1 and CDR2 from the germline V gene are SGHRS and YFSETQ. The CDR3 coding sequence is TGCGCCAGCAGCCCCGGGACAGGGGGCCCGAATCAGCCCCAGCATTTT. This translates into CASSPGTGGPNQPQHF. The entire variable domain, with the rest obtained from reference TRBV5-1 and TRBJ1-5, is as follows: KAGVTQTPRYLIKTRGQQVTLSCSPISGHRSVSWYQQTPGQGLQFLFEYFSETQRNKGNFPGRFSGRQFSNSRSEMNVSTLELGDSALYLCASSPGTGGPNQPQHFGDGTRLSIL.

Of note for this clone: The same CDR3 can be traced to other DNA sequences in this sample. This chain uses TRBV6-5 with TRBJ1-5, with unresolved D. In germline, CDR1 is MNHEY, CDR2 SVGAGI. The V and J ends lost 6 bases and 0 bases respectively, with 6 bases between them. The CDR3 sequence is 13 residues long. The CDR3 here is CASRRDSNQPQHF. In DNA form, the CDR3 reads TGTGCCAGCAGACGGGATAGCAATCAGCCCCAGCATTTT.

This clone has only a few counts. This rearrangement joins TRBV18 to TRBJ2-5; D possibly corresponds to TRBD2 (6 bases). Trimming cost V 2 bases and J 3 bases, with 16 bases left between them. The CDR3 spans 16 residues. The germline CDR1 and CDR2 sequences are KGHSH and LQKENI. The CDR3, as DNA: TGTGCCAGCTCACCAAACCTGCGGGGTGCCAAAGAGACCCAGTACTTC. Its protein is CASSPNLRGAKETQYF.

The CDR3 here is CASSQGKRSDTQYF. The CDR3 DNA reads TGTGCCAGCAGCCAAGGCAAGAGATCAGATACGCAGTATTTT. The V call is TRBV3-1 (or the pseudogene TRBV3-2), the J call TRBJ2-3; no reliable D call. V shed 1 base and J shed 4 bases, with 9 bases lying between them. From germline, CDR1 is LGHDT and CDR2 YNNKEL (reference sequence). The CDR3 sequence is 14 residues long.

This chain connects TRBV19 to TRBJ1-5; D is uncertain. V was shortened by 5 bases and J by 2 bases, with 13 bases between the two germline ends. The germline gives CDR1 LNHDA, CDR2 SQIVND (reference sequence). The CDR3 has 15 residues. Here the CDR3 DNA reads TGTGCCAGTAGTTCGTACTCCGGGGGCAATCAGCCCCAGCATTTT. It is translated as CASSSYSGGNQPQHF.

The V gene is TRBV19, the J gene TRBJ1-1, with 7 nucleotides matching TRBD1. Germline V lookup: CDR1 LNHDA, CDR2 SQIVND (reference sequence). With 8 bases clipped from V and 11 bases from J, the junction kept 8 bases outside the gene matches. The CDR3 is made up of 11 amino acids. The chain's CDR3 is CASSDGTDAFF. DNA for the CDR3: TGTGCCAGTTCCGACGGGACAGACGCTTTCTTT. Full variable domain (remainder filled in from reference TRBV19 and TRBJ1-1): DGGITQSPKYLFRKEGQNVTLSCEQNLNHDAMYWYRQDPGQGLRLIYYSQIVNDFQKGDIAEGYSVSREKKESFPLTVTSAQKNPTAFYLCASSDGTDAFFGQGTRLTVV.

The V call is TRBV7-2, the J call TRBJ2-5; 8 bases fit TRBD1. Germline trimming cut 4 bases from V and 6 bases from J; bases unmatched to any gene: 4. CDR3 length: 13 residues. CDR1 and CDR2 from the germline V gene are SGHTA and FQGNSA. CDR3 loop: CASSSDREKTQYF. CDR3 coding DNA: TGTGCCAGCAGCTCGGACAGGGAAAAGACCCAGTACTTC. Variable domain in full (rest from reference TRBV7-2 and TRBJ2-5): GAGVSQSPSNKVTEKGKDVELRCDPISGHTALYWYRQSLGQGLEFLIYFQGNSAPDKSGLPSDRFSAERTGGSVSTLTIQRTQQEDSAVYLCASSSDREKTQYFGPGTRLLVL.

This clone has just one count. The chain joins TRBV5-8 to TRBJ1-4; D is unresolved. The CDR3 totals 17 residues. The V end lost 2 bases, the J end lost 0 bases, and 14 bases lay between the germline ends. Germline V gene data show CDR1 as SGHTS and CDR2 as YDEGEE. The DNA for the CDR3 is TGTGCCAGCAGCTTTTATACAGCAACTGCAACTAATGAAAAACTGTTTTTT. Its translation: CASSFYTATATNEKLFF. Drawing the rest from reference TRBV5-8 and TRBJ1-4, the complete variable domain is EAGVTQSPTHLIKTRGQQATLRCSPISGHTSVYWYQQALGLGLQFLLWYDEGEERNRGNFPPRFSGRQFPNYSSELNVNALELEDSALYLCASSFYTATATNEKLFFGSGTQLSVL.

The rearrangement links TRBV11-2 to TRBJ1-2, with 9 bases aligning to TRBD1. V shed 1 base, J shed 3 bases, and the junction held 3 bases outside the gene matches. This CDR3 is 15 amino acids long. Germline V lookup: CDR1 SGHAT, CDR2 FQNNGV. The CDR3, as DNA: TGTGCCAGCAGCTTAGGGGGACAGGGCTACTATGGCTACACCTTC. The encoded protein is CASSLGGQGYYGYTF.

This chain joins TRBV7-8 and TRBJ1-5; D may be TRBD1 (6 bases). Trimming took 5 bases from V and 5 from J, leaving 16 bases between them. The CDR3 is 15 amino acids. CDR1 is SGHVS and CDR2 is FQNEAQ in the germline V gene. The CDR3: CASSLRGGRDQPQHF. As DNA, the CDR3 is TGTGCCAGCAGCCTTCGAGGGGGTCGTGATCAGCCCCAGCATTTT.

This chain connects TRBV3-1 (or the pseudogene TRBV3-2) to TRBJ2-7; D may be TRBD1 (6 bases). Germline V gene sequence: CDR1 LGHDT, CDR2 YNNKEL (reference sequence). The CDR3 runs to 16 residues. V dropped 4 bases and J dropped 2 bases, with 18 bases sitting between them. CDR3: CASSPRRTGLTYEQYF. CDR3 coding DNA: TGTGCCAGCAGCCCCCGGCGAACAGGGCTTACCTACGAGCAGTACTTC.